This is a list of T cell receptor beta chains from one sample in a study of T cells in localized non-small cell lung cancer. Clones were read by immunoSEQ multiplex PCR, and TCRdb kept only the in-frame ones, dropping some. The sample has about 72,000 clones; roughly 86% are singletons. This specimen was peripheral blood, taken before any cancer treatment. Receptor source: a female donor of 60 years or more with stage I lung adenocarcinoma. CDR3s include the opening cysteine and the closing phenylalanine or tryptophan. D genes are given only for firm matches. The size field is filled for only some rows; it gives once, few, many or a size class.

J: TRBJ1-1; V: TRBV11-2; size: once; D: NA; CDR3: CASSITESTEAFF; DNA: TGTGCCAGCAGCATCACAGAATCCACTGAAGCTTTCTTT
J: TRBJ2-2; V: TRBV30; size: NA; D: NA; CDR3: CAWMSVGVRGELFF; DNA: TGTGCCTGGATGAGTGTCGGAGTCCGGGGGGAGCTGTTTTTT
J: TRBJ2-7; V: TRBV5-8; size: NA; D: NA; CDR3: CASSRQTGTVSYEQYF; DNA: TGTGCCAGCAGCCGACAGACCGGGACGGTCTCCTACGAGCAGTACTTC
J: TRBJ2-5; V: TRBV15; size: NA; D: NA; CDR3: CATSRTVMSQTQYF; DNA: TGTGCCACCAGCCGGACAGTTATGAGTCAGACCCAGTACTTC
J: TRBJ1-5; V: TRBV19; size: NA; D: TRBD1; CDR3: CASSSPPGTGLWQPQHF; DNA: TGTGCCAGTAGTTCACCACCCGGGACAGGGTTATGGCAGCCCCAGCATTTT
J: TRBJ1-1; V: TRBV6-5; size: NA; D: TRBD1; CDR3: CASSYSTGGMGTEAFF; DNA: TGTGCCAGCAGTTACTCGACAGGGGGGATGGGCACTGAAGCTTTCTTT
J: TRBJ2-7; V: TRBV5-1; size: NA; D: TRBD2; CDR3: CASRRTGTSASYEQYF; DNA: TGCGCCAGCAGGAGGACCGGGACTAGCGCCTCCTACGAGCAGTACTTC
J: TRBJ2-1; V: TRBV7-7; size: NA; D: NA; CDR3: CASSLVVGAPYNEQFF; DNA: TGTGCTAGCAGCTTAGTGGTCGGGGCCCCCTACAATGAGCAGTTCTTC
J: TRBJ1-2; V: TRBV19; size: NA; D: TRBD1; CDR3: CASSPGQDSWYGYTF; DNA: TGTGCCAGTTCTCCGGGACAGGACTCTTGGTATGGCTACACCTTC
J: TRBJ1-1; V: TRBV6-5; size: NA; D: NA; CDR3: CASRGRSLGSEAFF; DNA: TGTGCCAGCAGGGGACGGTCCCTCGGGTCTGAAGCTTTCTTT
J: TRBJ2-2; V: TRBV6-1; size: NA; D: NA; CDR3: CASSEVGRATGELFF; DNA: TGTGCCAGCAGTGAAGTAGGCAGGGCCACCGGGGAGCTGTTTTTT
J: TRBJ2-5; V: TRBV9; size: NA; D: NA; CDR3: CASSVSSVLGTQYF; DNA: TGTGCCAGCAGCGTATCTTCGGTTCTGGGGACCCAGTACTTC
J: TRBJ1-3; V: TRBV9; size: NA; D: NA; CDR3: CASSRGFGNTIYF; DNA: TGTGCCAGCAGCCGGGGGTTCGGAAACACCATATATTTT
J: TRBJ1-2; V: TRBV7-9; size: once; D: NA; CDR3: CASSLGGAGARGYTF; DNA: TGTGCCAGCAGCTTAGGGGGCGCCGGGGCGCGGGGCTACACCTTC
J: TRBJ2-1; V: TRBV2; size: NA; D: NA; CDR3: CASSRTGSYNEQFF; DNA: TGTGCCAGCAGTCGGACTGGCTCCTACAATGAGCAGTTCTTC
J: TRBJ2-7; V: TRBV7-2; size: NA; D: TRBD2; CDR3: CASSLATSVYEQYF; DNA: TGTGCCAGCAGCTTGGCGACTAGCGTCTACGAGCAGTACTTC
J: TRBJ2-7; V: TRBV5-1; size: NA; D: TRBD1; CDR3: CASRPPRTGVVSEQYF; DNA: TGCGCCAGCAGACCGCCACGAACAGGGGTGGTCTCCGAGCAGTACTTC
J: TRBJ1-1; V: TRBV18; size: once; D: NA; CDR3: CASSPGPPAVEAFF; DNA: TGTGCCAGCTCACCGGGCCCCCCGGCGGTTGAAGCTTTCTTT
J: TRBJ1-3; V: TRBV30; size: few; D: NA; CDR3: CAWTIRRTGNTIYF; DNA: TGTGCCTGGACAATCAGGAGAACTGGAAACACCATATATTTT
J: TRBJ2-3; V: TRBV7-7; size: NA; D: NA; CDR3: CASKSTGLRVRITDTQYF; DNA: TGTGCTAGCAAATCCACGGGACTCCGAGTACGTATAACAGATACGCAGTATTTT
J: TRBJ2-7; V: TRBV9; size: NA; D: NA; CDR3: CASSPRGSASSYEQYF; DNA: TGTGCCAGCAGCCCCCGGGGCAGCGCAAGCTCCTACGAGCAGTACTTC
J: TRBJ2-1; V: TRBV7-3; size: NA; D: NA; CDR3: CASSLRGQGEVSSYNEQFF; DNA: TGTGCCAGCAGCTTAAGGGGACAAGGGGAAGTGAGCTCCTACAATGAGCAGTTCTTC
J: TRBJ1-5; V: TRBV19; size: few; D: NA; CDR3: CASSQVGSPRPQHF; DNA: TGTGCCAGTAGTCAGGTAGGTTCTCCTCGGCCCCAGCATTTT
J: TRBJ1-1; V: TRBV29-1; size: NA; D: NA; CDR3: CSPHHTVNTEAFF; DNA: TGCAGCCCACATCATACGGTGAACACTGAAGCTTTCTTT
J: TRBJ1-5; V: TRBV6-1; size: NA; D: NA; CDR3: CASSVGQANHQPQHF; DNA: TGTGCCAGCAGTGTCGGGCAGGCTAACCATCAGCCCCAGCATTTT
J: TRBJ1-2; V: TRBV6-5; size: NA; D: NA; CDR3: CASSTRTEYGYTF; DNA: TGTGCCAGCAGTACCCGGACAGAATATGGCTACACCTTC
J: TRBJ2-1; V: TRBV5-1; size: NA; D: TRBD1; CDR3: CASSNRDRGYNEQFF; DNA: TGCGCCAGCAGCAACCGGGACAGGGGCTACAATGAGCAGTTCTTC
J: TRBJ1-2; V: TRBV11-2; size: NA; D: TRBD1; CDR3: CASSSRDRNYGYTF; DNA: TGTGCCAGCAGCAGCCGGGACAGGAACTATGGCTACACCTTC
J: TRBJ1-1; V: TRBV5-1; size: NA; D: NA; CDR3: CANADGRNTEAFF; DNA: TGCGCCAACGCGGACGGACGGAACACTGAAGCTTTCTTT
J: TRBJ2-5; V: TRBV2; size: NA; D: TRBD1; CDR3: CASIPPGQPRDMNF; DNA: TGTGCCAGCATACCCCCGGGACAGCCAAGAGATATGAACTTC
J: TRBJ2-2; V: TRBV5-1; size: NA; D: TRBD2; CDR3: CASSLNSGGNTGELFF; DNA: TGCGCCAGCAGCTTAAATAGCGGGGGGAACACCGGGGAGCTGTTTTTT
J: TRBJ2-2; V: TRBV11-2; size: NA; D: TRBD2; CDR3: CASSVTSGAGTGELFF; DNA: TGTGCCAGCAGCGTAACTAGCGGGGCGGGAACCGGGGAGCTGTTTTTT
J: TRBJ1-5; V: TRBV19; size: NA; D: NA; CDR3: CASSNLGPQHF; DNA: TGTGCCAGTAGTAACCTTGGGCCCCAGCATTTT
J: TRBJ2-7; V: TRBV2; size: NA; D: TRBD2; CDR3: CCGSPNSYEQYF; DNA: TGTTGCGGGAGTCCAAACTCCTACGAGCAGTACTTC
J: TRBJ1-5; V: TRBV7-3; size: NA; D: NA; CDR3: CASSLSSNQPQHF; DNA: TGTGCCAGCAGCCTAAGCAGCAATCAGCCCCAGCATTTT
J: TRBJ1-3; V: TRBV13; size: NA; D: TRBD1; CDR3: CASSLDRFSGNTIYF; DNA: TGTGCCAGCAGCTTGGACAGGTTCTCTGGAAACACCATATATTTT
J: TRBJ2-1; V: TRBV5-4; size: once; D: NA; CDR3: CASSLAGAGEQFF; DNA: TGTGCCAGCAGCTTGGCGGGAGCGGGTGAGCAGTTCTTC
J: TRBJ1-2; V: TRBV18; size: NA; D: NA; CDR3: CASSQSTIYGYTF; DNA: TGTGCCAGCTCACAGAGTACCATCTATGGCTACACCTTC
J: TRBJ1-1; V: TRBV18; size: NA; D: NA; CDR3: CASSISPAGLNTEAFF; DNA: TGTGCCAGCTCAATCTCCCCGGCAGGGTTGAACACTGAAGCTTTCTTT
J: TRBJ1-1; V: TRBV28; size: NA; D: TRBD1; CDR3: CASSLWGQMNTEAFF; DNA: TGTGCCAGCAGTTTATGGGGACAGATGAACACTGAAGCTTTCTTT
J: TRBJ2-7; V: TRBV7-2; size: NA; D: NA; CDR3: CASSLGRTYEQYF; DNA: TGTGCCAGCAGCTTGGGAAGGACCTACGAGCAGTACTTC
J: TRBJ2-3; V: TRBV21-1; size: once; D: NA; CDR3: CASSKVGLEGHLSTDTQYF; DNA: TGTGCCAGCAGCAAAGTAGGTTTGGAGGGTCACCTTAGCACAGATACGCAGTATTTT
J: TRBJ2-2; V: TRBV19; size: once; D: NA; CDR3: CASSIGQGRTGELFF; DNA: TGTGCCAGTAGTATAGGGCAGGGTCGGACCGGGGAGCTGTTTTTT
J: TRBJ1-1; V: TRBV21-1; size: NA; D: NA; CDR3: CASNSGTEAFF; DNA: TGTGCCAGCAACTCAGGGACTGAAGCTTTCTTT
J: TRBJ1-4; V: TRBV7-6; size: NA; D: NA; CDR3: CASSFRGSLNEKLFF; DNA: TGTGCCAGCAGCTTCAGGGGTTCCCTTAATGAAAAACTGTTTTTT
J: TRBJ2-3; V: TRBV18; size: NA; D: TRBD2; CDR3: CASSPGTSGRDTQYF; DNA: TGTGCCAGCTCACCAGGGACTAGCGGGAGAGATACGCAGTATTTT
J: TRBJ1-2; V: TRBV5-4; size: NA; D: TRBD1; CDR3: CASSRDRGNYGYTF; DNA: TGTGCCAGCAGCCGGGACAGGGGTAACTATGGCTACACCTTC
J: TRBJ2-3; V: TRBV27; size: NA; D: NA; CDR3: CASRDSGKGGSDTQYF; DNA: TGTGCCAGCAGGGACAGCGGGAAGGGTGGTTCTGATACGCAGTATTTT
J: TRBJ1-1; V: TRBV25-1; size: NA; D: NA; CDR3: CASSGTDGLGTEAFF; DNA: TGTGCCAGCAGTGGGACGGACGGCCTGGGGACTGAAGCTTTCTTT
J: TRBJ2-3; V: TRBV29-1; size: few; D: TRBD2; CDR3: CSVEREGSTDTQYF; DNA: TGCAGCGTTGAGCGGGAGGGGAGCACAGATACGCAGTATTTT
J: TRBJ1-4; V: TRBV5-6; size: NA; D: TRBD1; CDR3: CASSLGDRGFEKLFF; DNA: TGTGCCAGCAGCCTCGGGGACAGGGGGTTTGAAAAACTGTTTTTT
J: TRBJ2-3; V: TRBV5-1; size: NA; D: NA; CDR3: CASSLEVADTQYF; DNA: TGCGCCAGCAGCTTAGAGGTGGCAGATACGCAGTATTTT
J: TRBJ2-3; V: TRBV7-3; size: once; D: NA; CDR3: CASSSSGWDTQYF; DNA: TGTGCCAGCAGCTCATCAGGATGGGATACGCAGTATTTT
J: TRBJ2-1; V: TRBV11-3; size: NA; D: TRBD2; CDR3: CASSLDLTSGANEQFF; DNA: TGTGCCAGCAGCTTAGATCTGACTAGCGGGGCCAATGAGCAGTTCTTC